These T cell receptor beta chains were read from a single sample in a study of breast tumors, draining lymph nodes, adjacent tissues. TCRdb re-analysed the multiplex PCR reads in MiXCR, keeping a single row per CDR3 protein. Among 150,000 to 200,000 distinct CDR3 sequences listed, approximately 30% were seen once. Sequencing was carried out using axillary lymph node tissue. Every receptor here comes from a female donor with breast cancer. Some clones in this sample may be carry-over from other donors' samples. Each CDR3 is given with its conserved first and last residue. A D gene is named only where the DNA matches it firmly. Clone size appears in some rows only: once, few, many, or a class for an expanded clone.

V gene	D gene	clone size	J gene	CDR3 DNA	CDR3 protein
TRBV5-1	NA	many	TRBJ2-7	TGCGCCAGCAGCTCAAAGGGGCCCGCCTACGAGCAGTACTTC	CASSSKGPAYEQYF
TRBV6-1	NA	many	TRBJ1-2	TGTGCCAGCAGTGAAGATGCCCCTCGAATCGGCTATGGCTACACCTTC	CASSEDAPRIGYGYTF
TRBV5-4	NA	NA	TRBJ2-3	TGTGCCAGCAGCCGAGGGGCCGTCACAGATACGCAGTATTTT	CASSRGAVTDTQYF
TRBV18	TRBD1	many	TRBJ1-6	TGTGCCAGCTCACCTTTCCAGGACAGGGGAAATTCACCCCTCCACTTT	CASSPFQDRGNSPLHF
TRBV9	TRBD2	many	TRBJ2-3	TGTGCCAGCAGCCCAGTGGGACTAGCGGCAGATACGCAGTATTTT	CASSPVGLAADTQYF
TRBV10-2	NA	NA	TRBJ1-3	TGCGCCAGCAGTGAGTCGAAGACAGGAGGAAGCACCACATATTTT	CASSESKTGGSTTYF
TRBV18	NA	many	TRBJ1-4	TGTGCCAGCTCACCACAGGGGGCTAATGAAAAACTGTTTTTT	CASSPQGANEKLFF
TRBV18	TRBD2	few	TRBJ2-1	TGTGCCAGCTCACCACTGGGGCAGCGGGGGGACAATGAGCAGTTCTTC	CASSPLGQRGDNEQFF
TRBV7-2	NA	many	TRBJ2-1	TGTGCCAGCAGCTACCAGGGGGGAGAGAGGGGTGAGCAGTTCTTC	CASSYQGGERGEQFF
TRBV28	NA	many	TRBJ1-2	TGTGCCAGCAGTACCGATGGAATCCTATACTATGGCTACACCTTC	CASSTDGILYYGYTF
TRBV6-2/TRBV6-3	TRBD1	NA	TRBJ2-4	TGTGCCAGCAGTCTCGGACAGGGGTCGGCCAAAAACATTCAGTACTTC	CASSLGQGSAKNIQYF
TRBV29-1	NA	once	TRBJ1-2	TGCAGCGTGCAGGGGAGGTTCGGTGGCTACTCCTTC	CSVQGRFGGYSF
TRBV5-1	NA	NA	TRBJ2-7	TGCGCCAGCAGCCCCCTGGACCGCTACGAGCAGTACTTC	CASSPLDRYEQYF
TRBV12-3/TRBV12-4	TRBD1	NA	TRBJ2-1	TGTGCCAGCAGTTTCGCCACCGGGACAGGGCACTACAATGAGCAGTTCTTC	CASSFATGTGHYNEQFF
TRBV9	TRBD1	once	TRBJ2-3	TGTGCCAGCAGCACCCTTGACAGGGGGGTAGATACGCAGTATTTT	CASSTLDRGVDTQYF
TRBV7-6	NA	many	TRBJ2-1	TGTGCCAGCAGCTTATCTGGCGGAGGTCTGAGGCAGTTCTTC	CASSLSGGGLRQFF
TRBV11-2	TRBD2	NA	TRBJ2-4	TGTGCCAGCAGCTCAAGAGGGACTAGCGGGGTGGTGAACATTCAGTACTTC	CASSSRGTSGVVNIQYF
TRBV28	NA	NA	TRBJ1-1	TGTGCCAGCAGTTCCGGGACAAGGCTTATGAACACTGAAGCTTTCTTT	CASSSGTRLMNTEAFF
TRBV20-1	TRBD2	many	TRBJ2-5	TGCAGTGCCGTCCTCGGGAGGGGTGAGACCCAGTACTTC	CSAVLGRGETQYF